These 2 T cell receptor beta chains originate from one sample sequenced in a study of Ad26.COV2.S vaccination and SARS-CoV-2 variants. Assay: immunoSEQ multiplex PCR; the TCRdb copy retains only in-frame clones and omits some. The sample contains 400,000 to 500,000 clones, roughly nine tenths of which appear only once. Documented treatment: 15 to 20 received Ad26.COV2.S at low or high dose, single or two shots; 5 received placebo; per-sample allocation not given. After the first vaccine or placebo injection, samples were drawn on day 63. The sequenced sample was peripheral blood, obtained in a trial of Ad26.COV2.S vaccine versus placebo. Receptor source: a person aged 18-65 years who received the Ad26.COV2.S COVID-19 vaccine or a placebo.

The chain carries TRBV5-5 and TRBJ1-5; D unclear. Germline V CDR1 and CDR2: SGHKS, YYEKEE (reference sequence). The CDR3 is 12 residues long. V was cut by 4 bases and J by 7 bases, with 9 bases left in between. The CDR3 region has the DNA TGTGCCAGCAGCCACCTTCGACAGCCCCAGCATTTT. It is translated as CASSHLRQPQHF.

This clone appeared a few times. The gene calls are TRBV2 and TRBJ2-7, with unresolved D. The CDR3 has 11 amino acids. Germline lookup yields CDR1 SNHLY and CDR2 FYNNEI. Trimming left V 4 bases short and J 3 bases short, with 4 bases between. This CDR3 reads CASSVVYEQYV. Written as DNA, the CDR3 is TGTGCCAGCAGTGTAGTCTACGAGCAGTACGTC.